These 18 T cell receptor beta chains were sequenced from one sample in a study of tumor-infiltrating lymphocytes in primary liver carcinoma. Researchers generated TCR beta cDNA from approximately 450 ng of total RNA, relying on a constant-region primer. Libraries of TCR beta came from three nested multiplex PCR rounds with slightly modified ARM-PCR. In the first two PCR rounds, TRBV1-TRBV30 forward primers were paired with a C-beta reverse primer, and each round lasted approximately 9 cycles. A single record per CDR3 protein comes from TCRdb applying MiXCR to the multiplex PCR reads. This table has about 22,000 distinct CDR3 sequences, more than 70% appearing once. The study co-extracted DNA and RNA from 20-30 mg of unsorted bulk tissue. Sequencing was done on a sample of liver tumor tissue from sampling region 2. Specified subset: tumor region T2, inferior pole. The origin of the receptors is a woman aged 30 to 39 with primary liver carcinoma and hepatitis B virus infection.

In the case of this clonotype: One junction end does not reproduce the germline sequence, and a read error may be involved. The chain combines TRBV4-1 with TRBJ2-7, with D unresolved. This CDR3 contains 18 residues. Looked up from germline, CDR1 is MGHRA and CDR2 is YSYEKL. CDR3 bases: TGCGCCAGCATCCAAGCCCTCTCCGGCCGTCCTCTTCTCTATGAGCAGTACTTC. It codes for CASIQALSGRPLLYEQYF.

On this clonotype itself: As the CDR3 is not closed by the conserved phenylalanine or tryptophan, this likely results from a read error. Because the CDR3's place on the DNA is in doubt, the DNA is left out and the CDR3 is given as listed by TCRdb. The chain links TRBV30 to TRBJ2-1; the table's TRBD1 call for D was not verified on the DNA. The germline V gene has CDR1 GTSNPN and CDR2 SVGIG (reference sequence). Termini included, the CDR3 measures 14 amino acids. The CDR3 sequence is CAWSSGQSYNEWFL.

Details on this clonotype: Here the CDR3 omits its conserved ending phenylalanine or tryptophan, so a read error is the likely source. CDR3 loop: CRAGTGTYEQYS. In DNA form, the CDR3 reads TGCAGAGCAGGGACAGGGACGTACGAGCAGTACTCC. The chain is built from TRBV29-1 and TRBJ2-7, with 9 bases aligning to TRBD1. Looked up from germline, CDR1 is SQVTM and CDR2 is ANQGSEA. The CDR3 loop spans 12 amino acids.

This clonotype has a handful of counts. It is likely a read error, because the conserved phenylalanine at the end of the CDR3 is missing. The chain has TRBV4-3 and TRBJ2-3; 12 nucleotides align to TRBD2. Germline CDR1 LGHNA, CDR2 YSLEER. This CDR3 has 18 amino acids. CDR3: CASSQEGLAGGPTDTQYS. The CDR3, as DNA: TGCGCCAGCAGTCAAGAAGGTCTAGCGGGAGGGCCAACGGATACGCAGTATTCT.

For this clonotype: The conserved closing phenylalanine or tryptophan is absent in this CDR3, likely reflecting a read error. The DNA is omitted, as the CDR3 cannot be located on it reliably, and the CDR3 follows TCRdb's listing. The CDR3 spells CASSRLAGGGYEPFS. The chain uses TRBV11-3 and TRBJ2-1; the D segment call TRBD2 is taken from the table without a DNA check. From its first to its last residue, the CDR3 has 15 amino acids. From germline, CDR1 is SGHNT and CDR2 YENEEA.

On this clonotype itself: One end of the junction does not line up with germline, which may come from a read error. The chain joins TRBV12-5 to TRBJ2-1; TRBD2 matches 7 bases. The CDR3 contains 15 residues. The germline CDR1 and CDR2 sequences are LGHNT and FRNRAP. CDR3 nucleotides: TGTACTAGTGGGGCCGGGACTACCCTTATGGATGAGCAGTTTTTC. Translating gives CTSGAGTTLMDEQFF.

Remarks on this clonotype: The CDR3 ends on some other residue instead of the conserved phenylalanine or tryptophan, so this is likely a read error. The CDR3 is CVSSVDSGELFL. As DNA, the CDR3 is TGTGTCAGCAGCGTAGATTCCGGGGAACTGTTTTTA. The chain has TRBV9 and TRBJ2-2; TRBD2 is a possible D gene (5 bases). The CDR3 has 12 amino acids. In germline, CDR1 is SGDLS, CDR2 YYNGEE.

Regarding this clonotype: A junction boundary mismatches the germline segment, possibly from a read error. The V and J genes are TRBV6-2 or TRBV6-3 and TRBJ2-7; 7 nucleotides align to TRBD1. The length of the CDR3 is 16 residues. Germline V gives CDR1 MNHEY, CDR2 SVGEGT. CDR3 amino acids: CASTYTPGTEDYEQYF. CDR3 coding DNA: TGTGCCAGCACCTATACTCCTGGGACAGAAGACTACGAGCAGTATTTC.

The chain uses TRBV29-1 and TRBJ2-1; no firm D call. CDR3 length equals 12 residues. The V gene's germline CDR1 is SQVTM and CDR2 ANQGSEA. CDR3 region: CIALMEYNEQFF. The CDR3 DNA reads as TGCATCGCCCTAATGGAGTACAATGAGCAGTTCTTC.

The table lists this clonotype with many counts. J is TRBJ2-5 and V is TRBV28; TRBD1 matches 8 bases. Germline loops: CDR1 MDHEN, CDR2 SYDVKM. The CDR3 totals 16 residues. The ends lost 1 base at V and 3 bases at J; junction bases unmatched: 7. In nucleotides, the CDR3 is TGTGCCAGCAGTTTATCCCGGACAGGGACAAAAGAGACCCAGTACTTC. It translates to CASSLSRTGTKETQYF.

To note about this clonotype: Likely a read error: the CDR3 ends without its conserved phenylalanine or tryptophan. This chain links TRBV29-1 with TRBJ2-2; perhaps TRBD1 as D (5 bases). Germline loops: CDR1 SQVTM, CDR2 ANQGSEA. CDR3 length equals 10 residues. CDR3 sequence (DNA): TGCAGTGTGGGGCAGGGGGAGCTGTTTTCT. This encodes CSVGQGELFS.

This clonotype has just a few counts. Germline and junction disagree at one end, which may indicate a read error. V and J are TRBV12-3 or TRBV12-4 and TRBJ2-5, with no clear D. The CDR3 covers 15 residues. The CDR3 DNA reads TGTGCCAGCAGCACCTACCCCAGGAGCGAAGAGACCCAGCAGTTC. Its translation: CASSTYPRSEETQQF.

As to this clonotype: A read error may account for a junction end that differs from germline. The chain joins TRBV7-9 to TRBJ1-5; D is undetermined. The germline gives CDR1 SEHNR, CDR2 FQNEAQ (reference sequence). The CDR3 covers 14 residues. The CDR3 DNA reads as TGTGCCAGCAGCCCCCGAGATAACAATCAGCCCCAGGATTTT. Protein product: CASSPRDNNQPQDF. Looking up the rest from reference TRBV7-9 and TRBJ1-5 gives the full variable domain: DTGVSQNPRHKITKRGQNVTFRCDPISEHNRLYWYRQTLGQGPEFLTYFQNEAQLEKSRLLSDRFSAERPKGSFSTLEIQRTEQGDSAMYLCASSPRDNNQPQDFGDGTRLSIL.

The J gene is TRBJ2-3, the V gene TRBV12-1; the table's D call, TRBD2, has no DNA check behind it. TRBV12-1 is tagged as a pseudogene. The CDR3 length is 16 residues. Here the CDR3 reads CANNSELAGDSDTQYF. CDR3 bases: TGTGCCAACAACTCAGAGCTAGCGGGGGACTCAGATACGCAGTATTTT.

Concerning this clonotype itself: An end of the junction differs from the germline gene, which may be a read error. The rearrangement links TRBV5-4 to TRBJ2-1, with D possibly matching TRBD2 (5 bases). Looked up from germline, CDR1 is SGHNT and CDR2 is YYREEE (reference sequence). CDR3 length equals 13 residues. CDR3 nucleotides: TGCGCCAGCCGCCTAGGGAGCTACAATGAGCCGTTCTTC. Translating gives CASRLGSYNEPFF.

V gene TRBV4-3 combines with J gene TRBJ2-3; TRBD2 matches 7 bases. The CDR3 has 16 residues. V lost 4 bases and J lost 11; bases outside the gene matches: 18. CDR1 and CDR2 (germline): LGHNA, YSLEER. The CDR3 sequence is CASSRDYAGARHMQYF. CDR3 nucleotides: TGCGCCAGCAGCCGAGATTATGCGGGAGCCAGGCATATGCAGTATTTT.

Concerning this clonotype itself: The germline gene is not matched at one end of the junction; a read error may be the cause. The CDR3 region is CATSFPAGYKQYF. The CDR3 nucleotides are TGTGCCACCAGCTTTCCGGCTGGGTACAAGCAGTACTTC. The chain uses TRBV11-2 and TRBJ2-7; D ambiguous. From germline, CDR1 is SGHAT and CDR2 FQNNGV. This CDR3 spans 13 amino acids.

Comment on this clonotype: One end of the junction varies from germline; a read error may be responsible. The chain recombines TRBV6-5 with TRBJ2-2; possibly TRBD1 for D (5 bases). This CDR3 contains 15 residues. Germline V CDR1 and CDR2: MNHEY, SVGAGI. The CDR3 region is CASSLIQGYTWELFF. DNA of the CDR3: TGTGCCAGCAGTTTGATTCAGGGATACACCTGGGAGCTGTTTTTT.